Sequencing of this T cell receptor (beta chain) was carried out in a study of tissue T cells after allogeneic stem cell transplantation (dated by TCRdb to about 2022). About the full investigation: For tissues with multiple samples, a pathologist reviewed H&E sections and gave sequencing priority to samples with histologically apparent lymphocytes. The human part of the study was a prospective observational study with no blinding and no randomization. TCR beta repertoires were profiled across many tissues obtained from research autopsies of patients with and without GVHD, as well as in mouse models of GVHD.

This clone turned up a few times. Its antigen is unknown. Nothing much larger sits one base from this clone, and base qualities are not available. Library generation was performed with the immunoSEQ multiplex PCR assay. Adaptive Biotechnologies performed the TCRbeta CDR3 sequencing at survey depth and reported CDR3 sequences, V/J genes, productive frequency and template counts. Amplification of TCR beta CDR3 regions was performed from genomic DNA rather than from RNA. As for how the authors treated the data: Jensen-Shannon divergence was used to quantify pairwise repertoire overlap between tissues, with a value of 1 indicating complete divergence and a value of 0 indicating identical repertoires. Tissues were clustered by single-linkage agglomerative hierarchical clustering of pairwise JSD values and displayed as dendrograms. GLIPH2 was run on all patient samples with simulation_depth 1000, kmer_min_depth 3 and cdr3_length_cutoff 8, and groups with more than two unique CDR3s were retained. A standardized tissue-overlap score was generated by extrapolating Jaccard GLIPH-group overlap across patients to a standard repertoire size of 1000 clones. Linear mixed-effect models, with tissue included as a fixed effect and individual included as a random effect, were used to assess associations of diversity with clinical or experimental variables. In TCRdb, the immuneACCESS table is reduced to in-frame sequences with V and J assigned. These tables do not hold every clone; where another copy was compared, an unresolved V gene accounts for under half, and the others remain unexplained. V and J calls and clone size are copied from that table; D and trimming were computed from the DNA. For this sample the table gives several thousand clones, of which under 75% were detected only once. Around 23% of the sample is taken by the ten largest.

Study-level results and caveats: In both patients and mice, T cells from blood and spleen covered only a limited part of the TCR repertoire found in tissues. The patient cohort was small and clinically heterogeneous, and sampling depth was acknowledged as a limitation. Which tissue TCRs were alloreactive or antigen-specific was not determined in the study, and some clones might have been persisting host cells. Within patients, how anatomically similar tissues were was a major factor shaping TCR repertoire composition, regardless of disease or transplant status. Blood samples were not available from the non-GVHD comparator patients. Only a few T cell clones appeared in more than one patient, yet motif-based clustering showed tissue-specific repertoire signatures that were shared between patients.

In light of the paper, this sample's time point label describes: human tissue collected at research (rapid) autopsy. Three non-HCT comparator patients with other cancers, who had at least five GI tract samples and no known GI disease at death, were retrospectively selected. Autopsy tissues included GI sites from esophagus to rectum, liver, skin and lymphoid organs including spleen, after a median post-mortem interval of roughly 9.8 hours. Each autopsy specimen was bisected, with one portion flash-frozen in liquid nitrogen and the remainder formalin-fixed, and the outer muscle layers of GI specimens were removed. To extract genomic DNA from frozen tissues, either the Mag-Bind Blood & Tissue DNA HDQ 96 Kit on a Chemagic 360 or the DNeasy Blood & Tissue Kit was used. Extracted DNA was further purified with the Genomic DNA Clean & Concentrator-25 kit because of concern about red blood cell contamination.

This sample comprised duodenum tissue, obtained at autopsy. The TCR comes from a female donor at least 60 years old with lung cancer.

The nucleotides are TGTGCCAGCAGCCAAGATTTGAGTTGGACTGAAGCTTTCTTT. This is translated as CASSQDLSWTEAFF. Recombination linked TRBV4-2 to TRBJ1-1; the D gene assignment is ambiguous. V sheds 0 bases and J sheds 5 bases, leaving 10 bases between their ends. The CDR3 starts with the cysteine, ends with the phenylalanine, and has 14 residues. The sequence is cut down to CDR3 DNA, 42 bases in frame from base 1. The germline V gene specifies LGHNA as CDR1 and YNFKEQ as CDR2.